Following are 4 T cell receptor beta chains from one sample sequenced in a study of early T cells in non-severe SARS-CoV-2 infection. Each CDR3 protein is one row after TCRdb ran MiXCR on the 5' RACE reads. Of 25,000 to 35,000 distinct CDR3 sequences listed, under 6% are singletons. Sequenced input: whole blood. These receptors were collected from an adult who was a healthcare worker with PCR-confirmed SARS-CoV-2 infection or an uninfected control (not recorded which).

This clonotype was seen at least ten times. The rearrangement links TRBV2 to TRBJ1-1; TRBD1 matches 7 bases. V was pared by 5 bases and J by 5 bases, with 5 bases of the junction left unmatched. CDR1 is SNHLY and CDR2 is FYNNEI in the germline V gene. This CDR3 is 13 amino acids long. CDR3 sequence reads: CASSYRGRTEAFF. As DNA, the CDR3 is TGTGCCAGCAGTTACAGGGGAAGGACTGAAGCTTTCTTT.

This clonotype was detected ten times or more. V is TRBV6-5 and J is TRBJ2-1; 10 positions match TRBD2. The ends lost 7 bases at V and 5 bases at J; junction bases unmatched: 8. The V gene's germline CDR1 is MNHEY and CDR2 SVGAGI. The CDR3 extends over 15 amino acids. The CDR3 spells CASKKKAGGHNEQFF. In DNA form, the CDR3 reads TGTGCCAGCAAGAAGAAAGCGGGGGGGCACAATGAGCAGTTCTTC.

This clonotype was recorded a few times. V usage is TRBV2 and J usage is TRBJ1-4; D is unresolved. The V end was cut by 1 base, the J end by 8 bases, with 11 bases between. Germline CDR1 SNHLY, CDR2 FYNNEI. The CDR3 sequence is 14 residues long. The CDR3 bases are TGTGCCAGCAGTGAAGGGGTGGAGAGAGAAAAACTGTTTTTT. Its protein product is CASSEGVEREKLFF.

In its sample, this clonotype was seen many times. The chain is built from TRBV2 and TRBJ1-1; maybe TRBD1 (6 bases). The germline V gene encodes CDR1 SNHLY and CDR2 FYNNEI. The CDR3 covers 13 residues. Trimming took 4 bases from V and 0 from J, leaving 6 bases between them. The CDR3 DNA follows: TGTGCCAGCAGTGGGGACATGAACACTGAAGCTTTCTTT. Amino acid sequence: CASSGDMNTEAFF.